These 8 T cell receptor beta chains were all obtained from the same sample, sequenced in a study of vaccination and CD4 T cells after COVID-19. Cultured CD4+ T cell DNA was sequenced using the Oncomine TCR Beta short-read assay. TCRdb itself ran the PCR reads through MiXCR, one entry per CDR3 protein. The table records roughly 26,000 distinct CDR3 sequences, about 40% of them present only once. Treatment given: roughly 10-day PBMC culture with coronavirus spike peptide pools or control peptides (ViraFEST assay). These receptors have no identified antigens. Sequencing was performed on CD4+ T cells from blood, cultured in vitro. The receptors were gathered from a human donor who had recovered from COVID-19.

The V call is TRBV20-1, the J call TRBJ1-1; 8 bases are a match to TRBD1. The germline gives CDR1 DFQATT, CDR2 SNEGSKA (reference sequence). The V segment lost 2 bases and the J segment 5 bases; nucleotides outside the gene matches: 7. This CDR3 has 14 residues. CDR3: CSARIGQGETEAFF. DNA for the CDR3: TGCAGTGCTAGAATCGGACAGGGTGAGACTGAAGCTTTCTTT.

This clonotype was seen only a few times. J is TRBJ2-7 and V is TRBV11-3; unclear D gene. V dropped 5 bases and J dropped 6 bases, with 11 bases sitting between them. The length of the CDR3 is 12 residues. Germline V gene data show CDR1 as SGHNT and CDR2 as YENEEA. CDR3 nucleotides: TGTGCCAGCAGCCCTCCGTCCGCCGAGCAGTACTTC. Translated, it gives CASSPPSAEQYF. Together with reference TRBV11-3 and TRBJ2-7, the CDR3 gives the full variable domain: EAGVVQSPRYKIIEKKQPVAFWCNPISGHNTLYWYLQNLGQGPELLIRYENEEAVDDSQLPKDRFSAERLKGVDSTLKIQPAELGDSAVYLCASSPPSAEQYFGPGTRLTVT.

The chain links TRBV20-1 to TRBJ1-2; TRBD1 agrees at 8 bases. V shed 4 bases and J 8 bases; nucleotides not matched to a gene: 15. Germline V lookup: CDR1 DFQATT, CDR2 SNEGSKA (reference sequence). The length of the CDR3 is 15 residues. This CDR3 reads CSATPDRVGGFGYTF. Here the CDR3 DNA reads TGCAGTGCTACCCCGGACAGGGTTGGAGGATTCGGCTACACCTTC.

The rearrangement uses TRBV10-3 and TRBJ1-5; TRBD1 is a possible D gene (5 bases). V lost 2 bases and J lost 5, with 13 bases in between. The germline CDR1 and CDR2 sequences are ENHRY and SYGVKD. The CDR3 is made up of 15 amino acids. The CDR3 loop reads CAISEAPQGDQPQHF. As DNA, the CDR3 is TGTGCCATCAGTGAGGCACCCCAGGGTGATCAGCCCCAGCATTTT.

About this clonotype: One base away lies a much larger clone, so this may be a sequencing read error. The chain links TRBV5-6 to TRBJ1-1; D is unresolved. V shed 2 bases and J shed 1 base, with 3 bases lying between them. The germline gives CDR1 SGHDT, CDR2 YYEEEE. This CDR3 comprises 12 residues. CDR3 coding DNA: TGTGCCAGCAGCTTCGGGAACACTGAAGCTTTCTTT. Protein sequence: CASSFGNTEAFF.

As regards this clonotype: Relative to the germline gene, one junction end is altered; a read error may explain this. This chain uses TRBV7-9 with TRBJ2-5; possibly TRBD2 for D (5 bases). The CDR3 contains 12 residues. Germline CDR1 SEHNR, CDR2 FQNEAQ (reference sequence). Written as DNA, the CDR3 is TGCGCCAGCAGCCAGGACTTGGAGACCCAGTACTTC. Translated: CASSQDLETQYF.

The rearrangement uses TRBV5-1 and TRBJ2-3, with D perhaps matching TRBD2 (6 bases). The CDR3 loop spans 16 amino acids. Germline CDR1 SGHRS, CDR2 YFSETQ. V gave up 4 bases and J gave up 5 bases, with 20 bases separating them. CDR3 bases: TGCGCCAGCAGCCCGCCGCCCCGGGAGCAGGTAGATACGCAGTATTTT. Translated, it gives CASSPPPREQVDTQYF.

The rearrangement joins TRBV5-1 to TRBJ2-2; TRBD2 might be the D (6 bases). V lost 2 bases and J 6 bases, leaving 20 bases between the germline ends. The length of the CDR3 is 17 residues. Germline V gene data show CDR1 as SGHRS and CDR2 as YFSETQ. CDR3 region: CASSFPWGGLRAGELFF. CDR3 nucleotide sequence: TGCGCCAGCAGCTTCCCTTGGGGAGGCCTGAGGGCCGGGGAGCTGTTTTTT.